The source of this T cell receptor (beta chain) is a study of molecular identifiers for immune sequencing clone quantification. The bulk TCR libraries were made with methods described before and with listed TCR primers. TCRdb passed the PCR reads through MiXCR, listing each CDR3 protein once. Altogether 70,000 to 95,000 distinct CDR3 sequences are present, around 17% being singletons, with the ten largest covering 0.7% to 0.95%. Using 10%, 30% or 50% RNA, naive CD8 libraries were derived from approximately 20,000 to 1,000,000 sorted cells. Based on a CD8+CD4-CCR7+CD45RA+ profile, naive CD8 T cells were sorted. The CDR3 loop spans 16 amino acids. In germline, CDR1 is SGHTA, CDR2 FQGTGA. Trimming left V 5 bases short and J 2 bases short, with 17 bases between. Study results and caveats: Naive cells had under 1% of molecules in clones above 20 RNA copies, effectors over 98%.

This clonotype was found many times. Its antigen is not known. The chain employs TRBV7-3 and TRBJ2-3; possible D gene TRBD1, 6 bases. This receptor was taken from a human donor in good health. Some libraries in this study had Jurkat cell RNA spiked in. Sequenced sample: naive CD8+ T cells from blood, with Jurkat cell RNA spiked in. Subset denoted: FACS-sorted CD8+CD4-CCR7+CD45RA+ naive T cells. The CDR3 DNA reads TGTGCCAGCAGCCGGACCTCAGGGGTTAACACAGATACGCAGTATTTT. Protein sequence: CASSRTSGVNTDTQYF.